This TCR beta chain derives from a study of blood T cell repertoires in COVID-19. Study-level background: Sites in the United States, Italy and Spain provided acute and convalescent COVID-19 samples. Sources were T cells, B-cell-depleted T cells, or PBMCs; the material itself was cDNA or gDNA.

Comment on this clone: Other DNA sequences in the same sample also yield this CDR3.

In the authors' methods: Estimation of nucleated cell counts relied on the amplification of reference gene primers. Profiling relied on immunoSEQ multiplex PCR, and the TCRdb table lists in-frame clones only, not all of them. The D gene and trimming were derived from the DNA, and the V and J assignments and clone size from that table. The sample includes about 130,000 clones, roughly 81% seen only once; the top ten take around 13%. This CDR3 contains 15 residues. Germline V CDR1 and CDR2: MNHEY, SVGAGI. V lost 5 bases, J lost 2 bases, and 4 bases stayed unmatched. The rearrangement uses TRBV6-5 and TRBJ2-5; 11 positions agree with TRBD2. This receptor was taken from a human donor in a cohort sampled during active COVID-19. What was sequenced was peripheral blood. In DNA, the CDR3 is TGTGCCAGCAGTCGACTAGCGGGGTCTCAAGAGACCCAGTACTTC. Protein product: CASSRLAGSQETQYF.